Shown below are 19 T cell receptor beta chains from a single sample sequenced in a study of post-analysis software for immune sequencing data. Study conclusions and caveats: TRBV5-6, TRBV5-1 and TRBV20-1 belonged to a set of about five TRBV segments that were more frequent in patients than controls.

Built from TCR beta cDNA, the libraries had unique molecular identifiers in them. MiXCR, applied by TCRdb to the PCR reads, yields one record per CDR3 protein. The sample lists over 250,000 distinct CDR3 sequences, 30% to 45% occurring once. Their antigens remain unidentified. The sequenced material came from blood. The receptors here all came from a girl aged 10 to 17 with multiple sclerosis.

The chain carries TRBV28 and TRBJ2-1; perhaps D is TRBD1 or TRBD2 (6 bases each). This CDR3 contains 14 residues. Deletions cut 5 bases from V and 13 bases from J, with 21 bases between. Per the germline V gene, CDR1 is MDHEN and CDR2 is SYDVKM. The CDR3 reads CASSATGGAETQFF. Written as DNA, the CDR3 is TGTGCCAGCAGTGCGACCGGGGGCGCGGAGACCCAGTTCTTC.

This clonotype has a handful of counts. The chain joins TRBV20-1 to TRBJ2-3, with D perhaps TRBD2 (5 bases). Germline CDR1 reads DFQATT; CDR2 reads SNEGSKA (reference sequence). The CDR3 sequence is 14 residues long. The V and J ends lost 6 bases and 4 bases respectively, with 17 bases between them. The CDR3, as DNA: TGCAGTGCCCAGTCCAGCGGCGGTTCAGATACGCAGTATTTT. The encoded protein is CSAQSSGGSDTQYF.

V and J are TRBV10-3 and TRBJ2-5; 10 bases are shared with TRBD1. The germline V gene encodes CDR1 ENHRY and CDR2 SYGVKD. The CDR3 is 14 residues long. J was trimmed by 4 bases and V by 6 bases; bases with no gene match: 5. The CDR3 DNA follows: TGTGCCATCAGCGACAGGGGGCAAGGAGAGACCCAGTACTTC. Its protein is CAISDRGQGETQYF.

This clonotype occurred a few times. V gene TRBV20-1 combines with J gene TRBJ1-2, with 8 bases that match TRBD1. Unmatched junction bases numbered 15, after V lost 6 bases and J lost 3 bases. The CDR3 covers 16 residues. In germline, CDR1 is DFQATT, CDR2 SNEGSKA (reference sequence). This CDR3 is CSARFRTGKADYGYTF. The CDR3 DNA is TGCAGTGCCAGGTTTAGGACAGGGAAGGCTGACTATGGCTACACCTTC.

On this clonotype: A much larger clone is a single base away; this may be a read error. J is TRBJ1-2 and V is TRBV5-1; unclear D gene. Trimming removed 0 bases from V and 4 bases from J, with 13 bases in between. The germline gives CDR1 SGHRS, CDR2 YFSETQ. The CDR3 is 15 residues long. CDR3 region: CASSLAEAASYGYTF. The CDR3 nucleotides are TGCGCCAGCAGCTTGGCCGAGGCAGCTAGCTATGGCTACACCTTC.

This clonotype was seen ten or more times. The gene calls are TRBV5-6 and TRBJ2-1; TRBD2 matches 10 bases. Germline V gives CDR1 SGHDT, CDR2 YYEEEE. The CDR3 is 18 amino acids. Trimming took 0 bases from V and 4 from J; bases not matched to a gene: 10. CDR3 nucleotide sequence: TGTGCCAGCAGCTTGGAGGGTCGACTAGCGGGCACATACAATGAGCAGTTCTTC. Amino acid sequence: CASSLEGRLAGTYNEQFF. Filled out from reference TRBV5-6 and TRBJ2-1, the complete variable domain reads DAGVTQSPTHLIKTRGQQVTLRCSPKSGHDTVSWYQQALGQGPQFIFQYYEEEERQRGNFPDRFSGHQFPNYSSELNVNALLLGDSALYLCASSLEGRLAGTYNEQFFGPGTRLTVL.

This clonotype was seen ten or more times. This sequence joins TRBV24-1 and TRBJ2-5; TRBD1 aligns across 9 bases. V lost 4 bases, J lost 5 bases, and 7 bases stayed unmatched. Germline V gene sequence: CDR1 KGHDR, CDR2 SFDVKD. The CDR3 is 15 residues long. In nucleotides, the CDR3 is TGTGCCACCAGTGACCCCACAGGGGGCGGGGAGACCCAGTACTTC. The encoded protein is CATSDPTGGGETQYF.

The sample holds many counts of this clonotype. J is TRBJ2-2 and V is TRBV15, with a weak D call TRBD2 (6 bases). The germline V gene has CDR1 LNHNV and CDR2 YYDKDF (reference sequence). The CDR3 is made up of 15 amino acids. Trimming took off 0 bases at V and 7 bases at J, with 12 bases between the two ends. CDR3 in DNA: TGTGCCACCAGCAGAGATAGAGGGGAGGTCGGGGAGCTGTTTTTT. It codes for CATSRDRGEVGELFF.

About this clonotype itself: Germline is not matched at one junction end, which may reflect a read error. The chain employs TRBV27 and TRBJ2-3; D uncertain. Germline loops: CDR1 MNHEY, CDR2 SMNVEV (reference sequence). CDR3 length: 17 amino acids. The CDR3, as DNA: TGTACCAGCAGTACCCCTCTAGGTCCTCTAAGCACAGATACGCAGTATTTT. Translating gives CTSSTPLGPLSTDTQYF.

The chain recombines TRBV7-3 with TRBJ2-5, with D perhaps matching TRBD1 (5 bases). Trimming removed 5 bases from V and 3 bases from J, with 10 bases in between. The V gene's germline CDR1 is SGHTA and CDR2 FQGTGA. This CDR3 spans 13 amino acids. CDR3: CASSTKGKETQYF. The DNA for the CDR3 is TGTGCCAGCAGCACTAAGGGGAAAGAGACCCAGTACTTC.

Worth noting for this clonotype: This may come from a read error, since a much larger clone is one base off. This chain connects TRBV30 to TRBJ2-5; 14 bases are a match to TRBD2. CDR1 GTSNPN and CDR2 SVGIG come from the germline V gene (reference sequence). There are 15 residues in the CDR3. V shed 0 bases, J shed 11 bases, and the junction held 8 bases outside the gene matches. The CDR3, as DNA: TGTGCCTGGAGTGTGACTAGCGGGAGGGCCGGTGAGCAGTACTTC. Protein sequence: CAWSVTSGRAGEQYF.

Ten or more counts support this clonotype. The CDR3 loop reads CASSEPADTQYF. The CDR3 coding sequence is TGCGCCAGCAGTGAACCAGCAGATACGCAGTATTTT. J is TRBJ2-3 and V is TRBV10-2; D uncertain. V lost 3 bases to trimming and J lost 4 bases, with 5 bases between them. Germline V gene lookup returns CDR1 WSHSY and CDR2 SAAADI. This CDR3 contains 12 residues.

There are many counts of this clonotype. The germline gene is not matched at one end of the junction; a read error may be the cause. The chain employs TRBV7-9 and TRBJ1-1, with D tentatively TRBD1 (5 bases). There are 14 residues in the CDR3. From germline, CDR1 is SEHNR and CDR2 FQNEAQ (reference sequence). The CDR3 sequence: CASSLIGTNTEAFF. In nucleotides, the CDR3 is TGTGCCAGCAGCCTAATTGGGACGAACACTGAGGCTTTCTTT.

This clonotype was counted only a few times. This chain's CDR3 is CSVESQGTTEAFF. Here the CDR3 DNA reads TGCAGCGTTGAATCTCAGGGGACCACTGAAGCTTTCTTT. The chain uses TRBV29-1 and TRBJ1-1, with D possibly being TRBD1 (6 bases). Germline V lookup: CDR1 SQVTM, CDR2 ANQGSEA. Trimming removed 2 bases at V and 4 bases at J, with 11 bases between. This CDR3 is 13 amino acids long.

The chain carries TRBV5-1 and TRBJ1-2; no definite D call. Trimming removed 0 bases at V and 5 bases at J, with 8 bases between. This CDR3 region has 13 residues. Germline CDR1 reads SGHRS; CDR2 reads YFSETQ. CDR3 sequence reads: CASSLEAQYGYTF. CDR3 DNA sequence: TGCGCCAGCAGCTTGGAGGCCCAGTATGGCTACACCTTC.

As to this clonotype: This may be a read error: a much more frequent sequence differs by one nucleotide. The chain has TRBV20-1 and TRBJ2-3; D remains ambiguous. CDR3 length: 13 residues. CDR1 and CDR2 from the germline V gene are DFQATT and SNEGSKA (reference sequence). CDR3 nucleotide sequence: TGCTTGGTGAAGCGCCCTAACACAGATACGCAGTATTTT. Translated, it gives CLVKRPNTDTQYF.

This clonotype has a count of ten or more. As DNA, the CDR3 is TGTGCCAGCAGCGCCAGGGGCAGGGGCGATGAGCAGTTCTTC. Its protein product is CASSARGRGDEQFF. The rearrangement links TRBV9 to TRBJ2-1; D is possibly TRBD1 (6 bases). With 3 bases removed from V and 8 bases from J, the gap between germline ends came to 15 bases. There are 14 residues in the CDR3. Germline lookup yields CDR1 SGDLS and CDR2 YYNGEE.

This clonotype has ten or more counts. The chain combines TRBV5-5 with TRBJ2-5; D possibly uses TRBD1 or TRBD2 (6 bases each). Deletions cut 4 bases from V and 4 bases from J, with 29 bases between. CDR1 is SGHKS, CDR2 YYEKEE, per germline (reference sequence). The CDR3 runs 19 residues. The CDR3 region is CASSPPLMGGVGIRETQYF. The CDR3 DNA reads TGTGCCAGCAGCCCCCCATTGATGGGGGGCGTCGGTATCCGAGAGACCCAGTACTTC.

The chain combines TRBV20-1 with TRBJ2-2, with D perhaps matching TRBD1 (6 bases). Trimming removed 5 bases at V and 6 bases at J, with 13 bases between. The CDR3 runs to 13 residues. Germline CDR1 and CDR2: DFQATT and SNEGSKA (reference sequence). CDR3 coding DNA: TGCAGTGCTGGCCATGGGGGCTCCGGGGAGCTGTTTTTT. It is translated as CSAGHGGSGELFF.